A selection of T cell receptor beta chains follows, all from one sample in a study of cytomegalovirus exposure and HLA in healthy donors. Some clones are missing from TCRdb's copy, which holds only in-frame ones; the method was immunoSEQ multiplex PCR. The sample shows 55,000 to 70,000 clones, around 94% of them seen only once. Sequencing was done on a sample of PBMCs. Receptor source: a man aged 18 to 29 in good health and CMV-seronegative. Each CDR3 is given with its conserved first and last residue.

TRBJ2-5 | TRBV29-1 | CSVDLDWQETQYF
TRBJ2-1 | TRBV18 | CASSNVGGNEQFF
TRBJ1-1 | TRBV18 | CASSRTGVEAFF
TRBJ2-3 | TRBV4-2 | CASSQGGLVPDTQYF
TRBJ2-1 | TRBV13 | CASSLSYPSGKGEQFF
TRBJ2-5 | TRBV5-1 | CASSLATGDQETQYF
TRBJ2-1 | TRBV7-3 | CASSLGLAGGWEQFF
TRBJ1-1 | TRBV5-1 | CASSPDGGDTEAFF
TRBJ1-5 | TRBV29-1 | CSVGVEVKHQPQHF
TRBJ1-5 | TRBV5-8 | CASSFYPQSGNQPQHF
TRBJ2-7 | TRBV10-3 | CAIMWGQGYEQYF
TRBJ2-7 | TRBV10-3 | CAITERRDEEQYF
TRBJ1-2 | TRBV4-1 | CASSQVEGVSYGYTF
TRBJ2-5 | TRBV28 | CASRGLARETQYF
TRBJ2-7 | TRBV4-1 | CASSQEPGLAGHEQYF
TRBJ1-2 | TRBV4-3 | CASSQVGQGANYGYTF
TRBJ1-2 | TRBV6-5 | CASSYSRTGTYGYTF
TRBJ1-2 | TRBV27 | CASSPRSLYGYTF
TRBJ2-7 | TRBV11-2 | CASSIQDRVGEQYF
TRBJ1-5 | TRBV6-1 | CASSENGARYDQPQHF
TRBJ2-3 | TRBV28 | CASSRLAGGGTDTQYF
TRBJ1-3 | TRBV7-2 | CASSLATGPGNTIYF
TRBJ1-1 | TRBV7-2 | CASSFDRGSTEAFF
TRBJ1-1 | TRBV5-1 | CASSLRPRTGDTEAFF
TRBJ2-7 | TRBV28 | CASSSGQPTYEQYF
TRBJ2-1 | TRBV27 | CASSGRLAGINEQFF
TRBJ1-1 | TRBV18 | CASSRQRDTEAFF
TRBJ1-2 | TRBV6-4 | CASSDETGGARVYGYTF
TRBJ2-5 | TRBV5-4 | CASSIPLETQYF
TRBJ2-4 | TRBV28 | CASSLGTGTTSGGKNIQYF
TRBJ1-1 | TRBV7-9 | CASRQGDNTEAFF
TRBJ1-2 | TRBV5-4 | CASSRAGQAGGYTF
TRBJ2-7 | TRBV19 | CASSIGQYYEQYF
TRBJ1-3 | TRBV18 | CASSSDRYSGNTIYF